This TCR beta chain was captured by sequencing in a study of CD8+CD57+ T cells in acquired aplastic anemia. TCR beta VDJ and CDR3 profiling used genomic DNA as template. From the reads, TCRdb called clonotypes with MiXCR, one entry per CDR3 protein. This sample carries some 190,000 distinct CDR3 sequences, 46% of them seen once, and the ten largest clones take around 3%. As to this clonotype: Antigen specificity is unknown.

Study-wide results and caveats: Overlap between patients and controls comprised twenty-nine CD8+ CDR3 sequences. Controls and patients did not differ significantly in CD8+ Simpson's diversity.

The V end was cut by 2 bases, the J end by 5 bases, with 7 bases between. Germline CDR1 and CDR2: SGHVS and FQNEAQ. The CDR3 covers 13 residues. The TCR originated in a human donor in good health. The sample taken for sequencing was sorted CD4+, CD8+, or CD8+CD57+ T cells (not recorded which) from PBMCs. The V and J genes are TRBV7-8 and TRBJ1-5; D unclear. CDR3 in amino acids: CASSLKTDQPQHF. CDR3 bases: TGTGCCAGCAGCTTAAAGACGGATCAGCCCCAGCATTTT.